This T cell receptor beta chain is from a study of beta chain features in type 1 diabetes. This clone occurred a few times. Germline CDR1 is SNHLY and CDR2 is FYNNEI. Trimming took off 6 bases at V and 8 bases at J, with 11 bases between the two ends. The CDR3 runs 13 residues. What was sequenced were expressed TCRB transcripts, since all of the isolated RNA had been reverse transcribed. Assay used: immunoSEQ multiplex PCR; TCRdb lists only in-frame clones, some missing. The sample lists hundreds of thousands of clones, about 14% occurring once. The source of this sequence is a man between 18 and 29 years old in good health. Specimen: naive CD4+ T cells from blood. The chain couples TRBV2 to TRBJ1-6; the D gene is possibly TRBD1 (6 bases). CDR3 sequence: CASRGTWDSPLHF. CDR3 sequence (DNA): TGTGCCAGCAGGGGGACATGGGATTCACCCCTCCACTTT.